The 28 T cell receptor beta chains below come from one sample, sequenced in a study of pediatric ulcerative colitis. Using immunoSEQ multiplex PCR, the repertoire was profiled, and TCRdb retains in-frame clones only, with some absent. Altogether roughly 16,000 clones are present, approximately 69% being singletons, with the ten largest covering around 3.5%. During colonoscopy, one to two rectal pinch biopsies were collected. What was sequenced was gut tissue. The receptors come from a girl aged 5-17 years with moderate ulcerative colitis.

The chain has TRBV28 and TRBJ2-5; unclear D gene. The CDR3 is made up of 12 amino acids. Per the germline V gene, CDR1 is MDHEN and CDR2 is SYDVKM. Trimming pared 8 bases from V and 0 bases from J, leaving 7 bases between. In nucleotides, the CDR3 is TGTGCCAGCGCGGTGTACCAAGAGACCCAGTACTTC. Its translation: CASAVYQETQYF.

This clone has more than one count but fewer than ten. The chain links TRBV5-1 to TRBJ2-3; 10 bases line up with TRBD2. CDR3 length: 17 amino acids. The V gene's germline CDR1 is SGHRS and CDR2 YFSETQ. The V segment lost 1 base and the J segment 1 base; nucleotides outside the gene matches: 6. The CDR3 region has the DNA TGCGCCAGCAGCTTGTACGCTAGCGGGGGACGCACAGATACGCAGTATTTT. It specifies CASSLYASGGRTDTQYF.

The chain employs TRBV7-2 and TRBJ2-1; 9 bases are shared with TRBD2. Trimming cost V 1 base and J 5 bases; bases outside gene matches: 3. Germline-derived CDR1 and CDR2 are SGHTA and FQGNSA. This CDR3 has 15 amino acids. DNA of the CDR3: TGTGCCAGCAGCTTAGTTAGCGGGGGAAACAATGAGCAGTTCTTC. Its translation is CASSLVSGGNNEQFF.

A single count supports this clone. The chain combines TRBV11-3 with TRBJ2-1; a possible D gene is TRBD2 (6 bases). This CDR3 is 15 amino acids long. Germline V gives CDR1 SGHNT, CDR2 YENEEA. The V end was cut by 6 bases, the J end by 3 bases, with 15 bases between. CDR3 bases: TGTGCCAGCAGTCGTTTGTCGGGGGACTACAATGAGCAGTTCTTC. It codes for CASSRLSGDYNEQFF.

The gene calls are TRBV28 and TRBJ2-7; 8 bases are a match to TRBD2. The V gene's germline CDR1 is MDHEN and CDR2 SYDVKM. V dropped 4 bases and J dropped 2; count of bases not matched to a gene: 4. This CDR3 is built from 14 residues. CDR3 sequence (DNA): TGTGCCAGCAGTTCAGAGCGGGAGCCCTACGAGCAGTACTTC. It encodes CASSSEREPYEQYF.

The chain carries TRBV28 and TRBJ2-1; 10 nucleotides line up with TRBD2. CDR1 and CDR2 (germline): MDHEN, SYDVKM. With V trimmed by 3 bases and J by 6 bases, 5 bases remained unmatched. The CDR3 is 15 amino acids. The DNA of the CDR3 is TGTGCCAGCAGTTTTCTAGCGGGAGTGAGCAATGAGCAGTTCTTC. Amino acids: CASSFLAGVSNEQFF.

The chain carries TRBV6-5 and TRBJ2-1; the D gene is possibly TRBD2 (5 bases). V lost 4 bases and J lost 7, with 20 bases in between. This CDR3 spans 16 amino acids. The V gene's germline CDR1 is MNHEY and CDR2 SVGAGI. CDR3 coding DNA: TGTGCCAGCAGTTTTAAGAGACTGGCAAGAGGGAATGAGCAGTTCTTC. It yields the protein CASSFKRLARGNEQFF.

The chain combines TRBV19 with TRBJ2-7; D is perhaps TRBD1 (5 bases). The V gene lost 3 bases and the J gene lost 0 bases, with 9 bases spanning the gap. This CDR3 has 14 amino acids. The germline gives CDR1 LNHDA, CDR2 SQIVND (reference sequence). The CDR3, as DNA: TGTGCCAGTAGTATTGCAGGGTTCTCCTACGAGCAGTACTTC. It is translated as CASSIAGFSYEQYF.

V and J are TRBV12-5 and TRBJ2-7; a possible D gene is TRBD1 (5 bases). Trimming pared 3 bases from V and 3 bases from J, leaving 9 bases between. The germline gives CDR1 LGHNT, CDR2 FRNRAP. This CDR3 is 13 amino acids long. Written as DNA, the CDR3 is TGTGCTAGTGGTTTTGGGCAGGGCTACGAGCAGTACTTC. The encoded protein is CASGFGQGYEQYF.

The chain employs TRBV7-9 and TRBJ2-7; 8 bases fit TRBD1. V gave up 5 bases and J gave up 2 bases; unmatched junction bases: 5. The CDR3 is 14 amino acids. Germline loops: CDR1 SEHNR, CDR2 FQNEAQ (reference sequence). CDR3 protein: CASSGGQATYEQYF. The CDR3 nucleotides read TGTGCCAGCAGCGGGGGACAGGCCACCTACGAGCAGTACTTC. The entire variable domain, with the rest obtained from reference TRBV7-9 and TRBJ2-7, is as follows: DTGVSQNPRHKITKRGQNVTFRCDPISEHNRLYWYRQTLGQGPEFLTYFQNEAQLEKSRLLSDRFSAERPKGSFSTLEIQRTEQGDSAMYLCASSGGQATYEQYFGPGTRLTVT.

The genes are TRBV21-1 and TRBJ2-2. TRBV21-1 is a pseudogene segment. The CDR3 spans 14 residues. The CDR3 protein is CASSKQDNTGELFF. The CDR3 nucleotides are TGTGCCAGCAGCAAACAGGACAACACCGGGGAGCTGTTTTTT.

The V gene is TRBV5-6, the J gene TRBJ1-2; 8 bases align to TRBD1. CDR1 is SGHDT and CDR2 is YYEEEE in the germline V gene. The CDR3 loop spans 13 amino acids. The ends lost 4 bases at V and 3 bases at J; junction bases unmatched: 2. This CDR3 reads CASSLTGDYGYTF. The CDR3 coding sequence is TGTGCCAGCAGCCTGACAGGGGACTATGGCTACACCTTC.

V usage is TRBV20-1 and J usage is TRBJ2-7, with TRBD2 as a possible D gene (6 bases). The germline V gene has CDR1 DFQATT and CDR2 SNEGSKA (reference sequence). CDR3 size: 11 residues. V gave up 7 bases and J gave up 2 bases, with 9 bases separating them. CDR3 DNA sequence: TGCAGTGTAGCGGACGCCTACGAGCAGTACTTC. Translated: CSVADAYEQYF.

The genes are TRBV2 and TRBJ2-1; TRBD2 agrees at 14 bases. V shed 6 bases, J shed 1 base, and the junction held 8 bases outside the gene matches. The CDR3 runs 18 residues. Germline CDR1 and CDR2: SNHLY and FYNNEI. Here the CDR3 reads CASSDGLAGGLSYNEQFF. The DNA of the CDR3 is TGTGCCAGCAGCGATGGACTAGCGGGAGGCCTTTCCTACAATGAGCAGTTCTTC.

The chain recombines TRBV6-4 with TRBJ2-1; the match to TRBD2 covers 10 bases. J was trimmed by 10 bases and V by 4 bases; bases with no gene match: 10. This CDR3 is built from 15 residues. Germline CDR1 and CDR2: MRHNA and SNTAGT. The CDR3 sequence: CASSASSGRAGEQFF. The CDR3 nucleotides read TGTGCCAGCAGTGCTTCGAGCGGGAGGGCCGGCGAGCAGTTCTTC.

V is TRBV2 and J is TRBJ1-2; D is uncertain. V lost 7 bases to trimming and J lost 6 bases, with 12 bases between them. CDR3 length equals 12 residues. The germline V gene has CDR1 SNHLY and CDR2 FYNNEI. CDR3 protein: CASMRGWHGYTF. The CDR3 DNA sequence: TGTGCCAGCATGCGGGGTTGGCATGGCTACACCTTC.

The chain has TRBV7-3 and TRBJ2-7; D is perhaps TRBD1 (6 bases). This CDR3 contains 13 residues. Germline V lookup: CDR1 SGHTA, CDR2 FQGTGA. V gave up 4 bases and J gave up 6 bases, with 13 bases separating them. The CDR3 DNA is TGTGCCAGCAGCTACGTCACAGGGTCCGAGCAGTACTTC. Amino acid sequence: CASSYVTGSEQYF.

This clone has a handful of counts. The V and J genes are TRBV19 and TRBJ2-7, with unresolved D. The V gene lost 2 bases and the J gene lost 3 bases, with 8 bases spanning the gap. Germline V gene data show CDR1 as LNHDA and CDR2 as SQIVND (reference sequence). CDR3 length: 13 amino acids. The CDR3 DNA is TGTGCCAGTAGTATACGGAACAGCTACGAGCAGTACTTC. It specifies CASSIRNSYEQYF.

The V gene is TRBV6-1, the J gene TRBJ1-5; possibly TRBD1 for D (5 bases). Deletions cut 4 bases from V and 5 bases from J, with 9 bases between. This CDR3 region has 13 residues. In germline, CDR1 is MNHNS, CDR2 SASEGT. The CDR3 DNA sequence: TGTGCCAGCAGTGGAATAGGGGATCAGCCCCAGCATTTT. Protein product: CASSGIGDQPQHF.

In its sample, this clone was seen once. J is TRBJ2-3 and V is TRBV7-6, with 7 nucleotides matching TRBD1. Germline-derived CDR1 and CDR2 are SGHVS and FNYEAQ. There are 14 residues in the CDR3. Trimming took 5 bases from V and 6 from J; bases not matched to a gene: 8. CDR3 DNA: TGTGCCAGCAGCCCCACGACAGGGTATGATACGCAGTATTTT. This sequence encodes CASSPTTGYDTQYF.

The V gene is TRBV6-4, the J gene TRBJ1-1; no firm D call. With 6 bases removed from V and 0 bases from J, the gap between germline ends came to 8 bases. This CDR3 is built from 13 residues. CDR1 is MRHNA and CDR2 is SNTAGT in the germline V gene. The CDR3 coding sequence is TGTGCCAGCAGGCGGACGGTGAACACTGAAGCTTTCTTT. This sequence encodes CASRRTVNTEAFF.

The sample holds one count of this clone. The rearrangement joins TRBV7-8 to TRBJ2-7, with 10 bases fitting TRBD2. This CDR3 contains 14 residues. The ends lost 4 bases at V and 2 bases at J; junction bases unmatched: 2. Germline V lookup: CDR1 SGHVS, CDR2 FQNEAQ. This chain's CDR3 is CASSSLAGAYEQYF. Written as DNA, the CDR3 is TGTGCCAGCAGCTCCCTAGCGGGAGCCTACGAGCAGTACTTC.

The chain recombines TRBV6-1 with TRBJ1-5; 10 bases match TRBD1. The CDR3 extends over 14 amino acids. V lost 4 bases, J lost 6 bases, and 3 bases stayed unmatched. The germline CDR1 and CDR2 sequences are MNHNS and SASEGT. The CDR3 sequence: CASSVGQGGQPQHF. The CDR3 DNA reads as TGTGCCAGCAGTGTCGGACAGGGGGGTCAGCCCCAGCATTTT.

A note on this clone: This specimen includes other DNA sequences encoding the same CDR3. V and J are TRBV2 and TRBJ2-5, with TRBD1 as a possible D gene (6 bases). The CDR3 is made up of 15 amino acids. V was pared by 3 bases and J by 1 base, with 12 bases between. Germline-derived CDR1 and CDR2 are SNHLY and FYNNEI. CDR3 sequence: CASSDRGQFQETQYF. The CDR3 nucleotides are TGTGCCAGCAGTGATAGAGGACAGTTCCAAGAGACCCAGTACTTC.

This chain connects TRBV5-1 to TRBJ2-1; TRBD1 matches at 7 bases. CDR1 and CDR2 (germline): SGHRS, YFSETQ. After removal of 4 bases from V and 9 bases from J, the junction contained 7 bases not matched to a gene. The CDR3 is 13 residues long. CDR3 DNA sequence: TGCGCCAGCAGCACCACAGGGGATGGTGAGCAGTTCTTC. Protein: CASSTTGDGEQFF.

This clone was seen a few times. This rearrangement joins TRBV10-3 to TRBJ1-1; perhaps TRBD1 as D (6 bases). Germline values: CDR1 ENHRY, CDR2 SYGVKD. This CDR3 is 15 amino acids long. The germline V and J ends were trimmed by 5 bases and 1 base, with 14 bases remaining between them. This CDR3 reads CAISQGREKNTEAFF. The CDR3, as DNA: TGTGCCATCAGTCAGGGGAGGGAGAAGAACACTGAAGCTTTCTTT.

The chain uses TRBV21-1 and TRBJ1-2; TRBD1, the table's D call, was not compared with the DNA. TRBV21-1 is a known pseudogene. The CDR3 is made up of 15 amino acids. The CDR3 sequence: CASSRRTGDNYGYTF. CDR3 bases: TGTGCCAGCAGCAGACGGACAGGGGATAACTATGGCTACACCTTC.

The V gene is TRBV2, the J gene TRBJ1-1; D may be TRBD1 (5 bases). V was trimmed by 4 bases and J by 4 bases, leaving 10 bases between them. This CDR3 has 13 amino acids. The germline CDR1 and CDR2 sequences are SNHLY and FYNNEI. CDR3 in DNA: TGTGCCAGCAGTGTCGGGGGGTCCACTGAAGCTTTCTTT. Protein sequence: CASSVGGSTEAFF.